This T cell receptor (beta chain) was sequenced for a study of CD8+ T cells in alopecia areata. The sample holds a few counts of this clone. Sample treatment: oral pan-JAK inhibitor, 5-10 mg twice daily. cDNA prepared by RNA extraction and subsequent reverse transcription served as the template for sequencing. Clones were sequenced by immunoSEQ multiplex PCR, and TCRdb holds only the in-frame ones, with some missing. The repertoire has fewer than 250,000 clones, 35% to 40% of them found once; the top ten carry 0.4% to 0.55%. In germline, CDR1 is LNHNV, CDR2 YYDKDF (reference sequence). The CDR3 is made up of 15 amino acids. J gave up 2 bases and V 5 bases, and 5 bases lay outside the gene matches.

The source material was CD4+ T cells sorted from blood, sampled between weeks 30 and 35, from a patient treated with tofacitinib. This clonotype was sampled from a human donor with alopecia areata. The chain carries TRBV15 and TRBJ2-2, with 7 positions matching TRBD1. CDR3 sequence (DNA): TGTGCCACCAGCCGCCGGGACAGCAACACCGGGGAGCTGTTTTTT. It yields the protein CATSRRDSNTGELFF.